These 6 T cell receptor beta chains share one sample of origin, sequenced in a study of T cell clonality in common variable immunodeficiency (dated by TCRdb to the mid-2010s). Library creation used the immunoSEQ multiplex PCR assay. Drawn from immuneACCESS, this table holds only the in-frame rearrangements with V and J called that TCRdb kept. Clones are partly lost; checked studies trace under half to an unresolved V gene and leave the rest unexplained. The sample comprises over 15,000 clones, and every one was counted more than once. The top ten clonotypes cover approximately 14% of the sample. Antigens for these TCRs are unknown. General conclusions and limits of the study: Fewer deletions and N-nucleotide insertions were reportedly observed in CVID TCRbeta sequences, and highly modified clones with 13 or more V deletions were reportedly absent from CVID TCRbeta sequences.

Sequenced input: peripheral blood mononuclear cells. The receptors come from a human donor with common variable immunodeficiency.

This clone has just a few counts. The CDR3 end lies 3 residues beyond the end of the read and is filled in from the germline J gene. This sequence joins TRBV18 and TRBJ1-1; the D is unclear. Germline loops: CDR1 KGHSH, CDR2 LQKENI. This CDR3 comprises 13 residues. With 0 bases removed from V and 7 bases from J, the gap between germline ends came to 9 bases. The CDR3 bases that were read are TGTGCCAGCTCACCACCCAAGGCCCTTGAA. It encodes CASSPPKALE. The complete CDR3 protein is CASSPPKALEAFF.

The sequenced part of the CDR3 DNA is TGTGCCAGCAGCTCTGGGGGACTTGACGAG. Translation: CASSSGGLDE. The entire CDR3 is CASSSGGLDEQYF. The chain combines TRBV7-9 with TRBJ2-7, with a weak D call TRBD2 (6 bases). Read data end 3 residues before the CDR3 end; the end is taken from the germline J gene. This CDR3 has 13 amino acids. The V gene's germline CDR1 is SEHNR and CDR2 FQNEAQ (reference sequence). Trimming removed 4 bases from V and 5 bases from J, with 12 bases in between. The whole variable domain, filled in from reference TRBV7-9 and TRBJ2-7, reads DTGVSQNPRHKITKRGQNVTFRCDPISEHNRLYWYRQTLGQGPEFLTYFQNEAQLEKSRLLSDRFSAERPKGSFSTLEIQRTEQGDSAMYLCASSSGGLDEQYFGPGTRLTVT.

This clone was counted a few times. The CDR3 end is not reached by the read, which stops 3 residues before it; the germline J gene fills it in. The chain joins TRBV19 to TRBJ1-6, with 7 bases matching TRBD1. The germline V gene encodes CDR1 LNHDA and CDR2 SQIVND (reference sequence). The CDR3 is 15 amino acids. Germline trimming cut 4 bases from V and 7 bases from J; bases unmatched to any gene: 7. The CDR3 is CASSTTGTENSPLHF. The part of the CDR3 DNA that was read is TGTGCCAGTAGTACAACCGGGACAGAGAATTCACCC.

This clone appeared a few times. Read data end 3 residues before the CDR3 end; the end is taken from the germline J gene. The V gene is TRBV7-9, the J gene TRBJ2-7; D perhaps matches TRBD1 (6 bases). V lost 7 bases and J lost 3, with 19 bases in between. Germline V gene data show CDR1 as SEHNR and CDR2 as FQNEAQ (reference sequence). This CDR3 spans 15 amino acids. Here the CDR3 reads CASTSQGQAHYEQYF. CDR3 DNA (partial): TGTGCCAGCACCAGCCAGGGACAAGCCCACTACGAG.

This clone was detected ten times or more. CDR3 sequence reads: CASSSTGGGAGANVLTF. The sequenced part of the CDR3 DNA is TGTGCCAGTAGTAGTACGGGGGGCGGGGCTGGGGCCAACGTC. This chain joins TRBV19 and TRBJ2-6, with D possibly matching TRBD2 (7 bases). Coverage ceases 3 residues before the CDR3 finishes, and the germline J gene fills in the end. Looked up from germline, CDR1 is LNHDA and CDR2 is SQIVND (reference sequence). The CDR3 loop spans 17 amino acids. The V end lost 4 bases, the J end lost 2 bases, and 15 bases lay between the germline ends.

To note about this clone: The CDR3 goes on 3 residues after the read ends, and that part is filled in from the germline J gene. The chain combines TRBV7-2 with TRBJ1-1, with D maybe TRBD1 (6 bases). With 3 bases removed from V and 0 bases from J, the gap between germline ends came to 8 bases. The CDR3 sequence is 14 residues long. Germline-derived CDR1 and CDR2 are SGHTA and FQGNSA. The CDR3 is CASSLWGLNTEAFF. CDR3 DNA (partial): TGTGCCAGCAGCTTGTGGGGGCTGAACACTGAA.